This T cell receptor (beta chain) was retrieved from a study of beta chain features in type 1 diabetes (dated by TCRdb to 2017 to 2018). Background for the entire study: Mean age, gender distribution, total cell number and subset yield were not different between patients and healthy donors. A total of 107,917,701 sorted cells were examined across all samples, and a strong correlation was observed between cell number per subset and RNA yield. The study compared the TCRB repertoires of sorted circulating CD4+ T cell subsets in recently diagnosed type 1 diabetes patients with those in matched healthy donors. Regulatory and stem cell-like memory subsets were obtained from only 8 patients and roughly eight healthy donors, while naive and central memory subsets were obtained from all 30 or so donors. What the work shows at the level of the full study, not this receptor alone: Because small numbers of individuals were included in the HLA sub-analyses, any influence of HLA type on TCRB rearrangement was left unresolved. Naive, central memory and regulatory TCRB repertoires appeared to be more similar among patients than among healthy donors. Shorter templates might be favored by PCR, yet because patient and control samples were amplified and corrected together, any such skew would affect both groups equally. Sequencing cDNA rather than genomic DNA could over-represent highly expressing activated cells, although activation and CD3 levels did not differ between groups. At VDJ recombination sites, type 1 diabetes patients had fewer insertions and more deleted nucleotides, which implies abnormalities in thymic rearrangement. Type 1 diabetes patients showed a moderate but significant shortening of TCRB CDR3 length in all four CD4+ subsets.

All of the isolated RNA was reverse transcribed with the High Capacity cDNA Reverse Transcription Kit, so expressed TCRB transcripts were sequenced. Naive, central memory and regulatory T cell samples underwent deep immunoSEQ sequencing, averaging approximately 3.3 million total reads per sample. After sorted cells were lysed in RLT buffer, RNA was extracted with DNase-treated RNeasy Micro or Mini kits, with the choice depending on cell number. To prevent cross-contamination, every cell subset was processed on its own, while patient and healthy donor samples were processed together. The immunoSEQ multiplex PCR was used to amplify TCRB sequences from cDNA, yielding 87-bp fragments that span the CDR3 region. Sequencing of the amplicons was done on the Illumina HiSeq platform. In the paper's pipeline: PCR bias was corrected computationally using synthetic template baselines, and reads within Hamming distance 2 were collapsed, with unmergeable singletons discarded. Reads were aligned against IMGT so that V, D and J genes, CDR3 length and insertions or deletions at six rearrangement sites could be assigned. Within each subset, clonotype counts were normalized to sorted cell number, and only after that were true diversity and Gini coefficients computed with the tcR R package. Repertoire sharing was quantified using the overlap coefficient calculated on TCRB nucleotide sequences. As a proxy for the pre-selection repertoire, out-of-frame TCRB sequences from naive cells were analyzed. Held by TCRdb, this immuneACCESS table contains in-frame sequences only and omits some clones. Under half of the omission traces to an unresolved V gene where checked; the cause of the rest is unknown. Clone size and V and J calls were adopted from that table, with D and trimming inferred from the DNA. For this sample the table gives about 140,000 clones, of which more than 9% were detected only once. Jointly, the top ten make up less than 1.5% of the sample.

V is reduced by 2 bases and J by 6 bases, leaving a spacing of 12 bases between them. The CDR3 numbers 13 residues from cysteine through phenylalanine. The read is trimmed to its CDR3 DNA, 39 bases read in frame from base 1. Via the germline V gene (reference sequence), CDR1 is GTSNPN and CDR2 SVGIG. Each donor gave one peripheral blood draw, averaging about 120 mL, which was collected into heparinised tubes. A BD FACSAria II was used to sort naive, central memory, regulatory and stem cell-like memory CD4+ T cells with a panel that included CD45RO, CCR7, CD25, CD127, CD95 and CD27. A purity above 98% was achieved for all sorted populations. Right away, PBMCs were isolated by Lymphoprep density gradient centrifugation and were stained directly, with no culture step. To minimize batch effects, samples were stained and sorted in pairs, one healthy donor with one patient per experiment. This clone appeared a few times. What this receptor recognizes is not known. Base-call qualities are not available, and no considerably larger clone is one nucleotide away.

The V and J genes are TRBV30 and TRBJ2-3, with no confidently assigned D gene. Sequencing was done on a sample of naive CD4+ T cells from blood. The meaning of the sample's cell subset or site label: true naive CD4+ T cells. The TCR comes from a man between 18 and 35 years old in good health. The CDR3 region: CAWSPPIPDTQYF. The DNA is TGTGCCTGGAGTCCCCCTATCCCTGATACGCAGTATTTT. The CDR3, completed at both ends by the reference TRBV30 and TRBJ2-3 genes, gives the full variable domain SQTIHQWPATLVQPVGSPLSLECTVEGTSNPNLYWYRQAAGRGLQLLFYSVGIGQISSEVPQNLSASRPQDRQFILSSKKLLLSDSGFYLCAWSPPIPDTQYFGPGTRLTVL.